The T cell receptor beta chain under discussion was sequenced for a study of blood T cells in healthy people across ages (dated by TCRdb to the mid-2010s). Background for the entire study: In model experiments, template switching captured roughly one uniquely barcoded TCR beta cDNA molecule for every two T cells. To avoid experimental bias, donors of different ages were spread randomly across the sequencing lanes. The study measured age-related changes in TCR beta repertoire diversity using deep sequencing normalized with unique cDNA molecular identifiers. Using the same blood draw, the study looked at two additional independent replicas of 1 million unique cDNA reads for two donors, one aged 18 to 30 and the other aged 80 or older. Donors were grouped into four age groups: young (average about 15 years), middle-aged (39), aged (around 66) and long-lived (just over 80). Results and caveats for the whole study, not just this receptor: Because donor CMV infection status was unknown, age-related changes in expanded clonotypes were potentially confounded. Estimates of total diversity based on one million sequenced T cells were regarded as lower bounds and as underestimates. Since profiling was done on bulk unsorted PBMCs, naive and antigen-experienced compartments could not be conclusively compared. Compared with the aged group, the long-lived group had more naive CD4+ T cells, fewer expanded clones and increased TCR diversity, suggesting age selection. As age increased, observed TCR beta diversity per million T cells dropped in a roughly linear way, and a significant reduction was already evident by age approximately 40. A strong correlation was found between observed TCR beta diversity and the percentage of naive T cells measured by flow cytometry.

The roughly 39 donors, aged roughly 6 to 90 years, were systemically healthy Caucasian individuals from Russia. Ten milliliters of peripheral blood were drawn from each donor into EDTA-treated Vacutainer tubes. Ficoll-Paque density-gradient centrifugation was used to isolate PBMCs, with at least 6 million per sample. Trizol reagent was used to extract total RNA from PBMCs, with at least 5 micrograms per sample. For every donor, an aliquot of PBMCs went through flow cytometry to measure the percentages of naive CD45RAhigh/CD27high T cells. Library construction relied on 5' RACE. The run used an Illumina HiSeq 2500. A second PCR of roughly 6 to 11 cycles was performed with a sample-barcoded 5' primer and a J-beta primer mix. Each TCR beta cDNA molecule received a unique molecular identifier from a template-switch 5' adaptor carrying 12 random nucleotides. Each sample yielded at least 3 million CDR3-containing paired-end reads. First-strand cDNA synthesis was performed from all RNA using the Mint cDNA synthesis kit, with priming by a TRBC-specific oligonucleotide. Following uracil-DNA glycosylase treatment, all cDNA underwent a first 18-cycle PCR with the universal primers M1SS and BC2_uni_R. As for the authors' bioinformatics: For normalization, 1 million high-quality reads, each with a distinct molecular identifier, were randomly selected from each sample. Reads with shared molecular identifiers were discarded instead of being binned into consensus sequences. MiTCR, set to a Q25 quality threshold and the strictest error-elimination algorithm, was used for CDR3 identification, clonotype clustering and error correction. Lower-bound total TCR beta diversity was estimated with a nonparametric unseen species model using Euler transformation. TCRdb reworked the public reads: Q25 trimming with fastp, MiXCR clone assembly, productive beta chains retained. Entries are consolidated by CDR3 protein sequence, retaining the most common genes and DNA. For this entry, the V and J calls and clone size follow TCRdb and not the study's own pipeline. In this sample the table shows around 800,000 distinct CDR3 sequences, around 42% of which occur a single time. The ten largest clones add up to around 18% of the sample.

A note on this clonotype: This clone's antigen is unknown. Base qualities are missing; no much larger clone stands one base away.

The V and J ends are trimmed by 8 bases and 0 bases, leaving 7 bases between them. The CDR3 spans 13 residues, from the cysteine through the phenylalanine. This entry keeps only the CDR3 DNA: 39 bases, framed from base 1. For CDR1 and CDR2, the germline V gene (reference sequence) lists LNHDA and SQIVND. What was sequenced was blood. The rearrangement joined TRBV19 to TRBJ1-4; the D region possibly corresponds to TRBD1 (6 bases align). The receptor comes from a man aged 60-69 years in good health. The CDR3 protein is CASHRATNEKLFF. The sequenced DNA: TGTGCCAGTCACAGGGCAACTAATGAAAAACTGTTTTTT.